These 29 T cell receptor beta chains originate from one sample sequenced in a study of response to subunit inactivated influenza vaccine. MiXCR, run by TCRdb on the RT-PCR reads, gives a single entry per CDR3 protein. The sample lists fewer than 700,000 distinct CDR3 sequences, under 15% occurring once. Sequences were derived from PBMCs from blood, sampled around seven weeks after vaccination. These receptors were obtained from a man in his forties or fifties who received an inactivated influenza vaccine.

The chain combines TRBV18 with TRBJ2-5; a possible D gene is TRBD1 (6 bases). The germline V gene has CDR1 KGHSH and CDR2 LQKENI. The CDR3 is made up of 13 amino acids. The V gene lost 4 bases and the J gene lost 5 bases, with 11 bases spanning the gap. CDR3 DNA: TGTGCCAGCTCACGCGCCCAGGGGGAGACCCAGTACTTC. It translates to CASSRAQGETQYF.

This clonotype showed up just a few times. Here the CDR3 reads CASSMQGRSEQYF. The CDR3 DNA is TGTGCCAGTAGTATGCAGGGTCGAAGCGAGCAGTACTTC. The V and J genes are TRBV19 and TRBJ2-7, with a tentative D call TRBD1 (5 bases). Deletions cut 3 bases from V and 6 bases from J, with 12 bases between. Germline CDR1 and CDR2: LNHDA and SQIVND (reference sequence). The CDR3 spans 13 residues.

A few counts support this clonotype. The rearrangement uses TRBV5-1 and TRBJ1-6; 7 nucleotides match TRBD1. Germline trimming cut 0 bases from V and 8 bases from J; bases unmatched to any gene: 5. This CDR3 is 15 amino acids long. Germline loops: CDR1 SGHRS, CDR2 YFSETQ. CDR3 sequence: CASSLGAGGYSPLHF. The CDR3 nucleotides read TGCGCCAGCAGCTTGGGGGCAGGGGGTTATTCACCCCTCCACTTT.

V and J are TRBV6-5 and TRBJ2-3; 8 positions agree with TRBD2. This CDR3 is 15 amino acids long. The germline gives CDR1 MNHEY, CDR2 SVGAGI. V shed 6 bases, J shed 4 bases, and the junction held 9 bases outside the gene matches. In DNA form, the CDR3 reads TGTGCCAGCAGCTACAGCGGGAGCGGGGCAGATACGCAGTATTTT. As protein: CASSYSGSGADTQYF.

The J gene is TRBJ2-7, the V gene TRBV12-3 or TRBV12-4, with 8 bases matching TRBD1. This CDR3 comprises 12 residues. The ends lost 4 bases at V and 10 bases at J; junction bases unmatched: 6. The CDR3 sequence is CASSSVTGEQYF. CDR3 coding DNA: TGTGCCAGCAGTTCAGTGACAGGGGAACAGTACTTC.

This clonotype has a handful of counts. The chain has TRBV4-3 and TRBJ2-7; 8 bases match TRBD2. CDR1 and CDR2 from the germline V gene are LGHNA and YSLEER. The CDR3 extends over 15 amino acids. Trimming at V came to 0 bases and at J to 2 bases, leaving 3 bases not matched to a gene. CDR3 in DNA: TGCGCCAGCAGCCAAGAAACTAGCGGTACCTACGAGCAGTACTTC. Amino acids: CASSQETSGTYEQYF.

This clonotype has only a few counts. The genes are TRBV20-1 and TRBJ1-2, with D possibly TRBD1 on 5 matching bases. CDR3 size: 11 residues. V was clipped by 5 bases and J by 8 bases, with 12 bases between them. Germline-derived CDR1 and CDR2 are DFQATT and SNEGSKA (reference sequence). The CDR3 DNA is TGCAGTGCTGAGGGGAGGGACGGCTACACCTTC. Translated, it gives CSAEGRDGYTF.

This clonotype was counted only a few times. The CDR3 bases are TGTGCCAGCAGTTCGTCACCGGGACTAGCGGGAGGAAGGTCCTACAATGAGCAGTTCTTC. This gives the protein CASSSSPGLAGGRSYNEQFF. The gene calls are TRBV12-3 or TRBV12-4 and TRBJ2-1, with 15 positions matching TRBD2. This CDR3 comprises 20 residues. V lost 4 bases and J lost 1; bases outside the gene matches: 11.

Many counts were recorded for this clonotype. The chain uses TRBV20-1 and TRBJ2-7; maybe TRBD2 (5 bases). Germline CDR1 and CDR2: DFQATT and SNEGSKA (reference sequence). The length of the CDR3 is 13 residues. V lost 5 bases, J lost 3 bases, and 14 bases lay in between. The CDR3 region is CSAGSLGIYEQYF. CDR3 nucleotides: TGCAGTGCTGGGTCCCTCGGGATCTACGAGCAGTACTTC.

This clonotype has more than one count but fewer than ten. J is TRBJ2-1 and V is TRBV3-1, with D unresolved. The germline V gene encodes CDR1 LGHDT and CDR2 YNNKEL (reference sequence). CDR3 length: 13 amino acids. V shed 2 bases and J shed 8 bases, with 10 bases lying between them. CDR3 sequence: CASSQFLGYEQFF. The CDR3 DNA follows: TGTGCCAGCAGCCAATTTCTGGGCTATGAGCAGTTCTTC.

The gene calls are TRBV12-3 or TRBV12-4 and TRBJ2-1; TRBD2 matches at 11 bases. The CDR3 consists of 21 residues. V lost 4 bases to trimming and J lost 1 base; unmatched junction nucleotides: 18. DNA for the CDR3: TGTGCCAGCAGTTCCCCCTCGATAGCGGGAGGGATTGTTGGGTCCTACAATGAGCAGTTCTTC. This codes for CASSSPSIAGGIVGSYNEQFF.

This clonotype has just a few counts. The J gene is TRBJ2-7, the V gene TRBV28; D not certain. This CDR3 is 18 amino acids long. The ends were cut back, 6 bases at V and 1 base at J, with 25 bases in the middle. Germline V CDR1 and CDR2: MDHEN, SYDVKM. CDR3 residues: CASSPTIGRVRPSYEQYF. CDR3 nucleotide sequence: TGTGCCAGCAGCCCCACCATAGGACGGGTCAGGCCGTCCTACGAGCAGTACTTC. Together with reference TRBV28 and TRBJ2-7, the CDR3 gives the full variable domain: DVKVTQSSRYLVKRTGEKVFLECVQDMDHENMFWYRQDPGLGLRLIYFSYDVKMKEKGDIPEGYSVSREKKERFSLILESASTNQTSMYLCASSPTIGRVRPSYEQYFGPGTRLTVT.

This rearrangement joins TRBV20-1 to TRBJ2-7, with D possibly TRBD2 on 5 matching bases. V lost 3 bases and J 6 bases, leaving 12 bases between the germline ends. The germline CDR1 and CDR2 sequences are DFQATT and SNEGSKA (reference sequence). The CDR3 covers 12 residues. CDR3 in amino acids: CSASLAAGEQYF. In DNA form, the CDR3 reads TGCAGTGCTAGCCTAGCTGCGGGCGAGCAGTACTTC.

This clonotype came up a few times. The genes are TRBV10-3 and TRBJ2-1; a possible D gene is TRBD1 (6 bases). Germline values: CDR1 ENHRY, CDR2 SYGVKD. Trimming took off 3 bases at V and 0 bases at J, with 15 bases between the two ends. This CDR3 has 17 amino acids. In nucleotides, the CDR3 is TGTGCCATCAGTGAAAGAACGACAGGAGGCTCCTACAATGAGCAGTTCTTC. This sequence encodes CAISERTTGGSYNEQFF.

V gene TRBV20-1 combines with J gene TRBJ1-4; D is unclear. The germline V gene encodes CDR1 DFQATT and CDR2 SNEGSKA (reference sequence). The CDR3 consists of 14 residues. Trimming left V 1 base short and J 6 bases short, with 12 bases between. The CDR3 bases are TGCAGTGCTAGAGGTCGGCCAGGTGATGAAAAACTGTTTTTT. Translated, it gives CSARGRPGDEKLFF.

The CDR3 DNA reads TGTGCCAGCAGCTTAGAGGACCTGGGGTGGGCGTCAGGGGCCAACGTCCTGACTTTC. It codes for CASSLEDLGWASGANVLTF. The V gene is TRBV11-1, the J gene TRBJ2-6; D is ambiguous. Trimming removed 1 base at V and 4 bases at J, with 20 bases between. CDR3 length equals 19 residues. Germline CDR1 SGHAT, CDR2 FQDESV (reference sequence).

Here the CDR3 reads CAISGTSGGNRGEQYF. The CDR3, as DNA: TGTGCCATCAGTGGGACTAGCGGGGGGAACCGGGGCGAGCAGTACTTC. The chain has TRBV10-3 and TRBJ2-7; 14 nucleotides align to TRBD2. Germline V gives CDR1 ENHRY, CDR2 SYGVKD. Losses at the gene ends were 4 bases for V and 6 bases for J; bases not matched to a gene: 8. This CDR3 has 16 residues.

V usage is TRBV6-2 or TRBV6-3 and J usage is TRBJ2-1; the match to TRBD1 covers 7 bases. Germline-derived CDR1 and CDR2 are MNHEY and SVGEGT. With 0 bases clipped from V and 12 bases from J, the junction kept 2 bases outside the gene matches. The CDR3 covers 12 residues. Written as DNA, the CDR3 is TGTGCCAGCAGTTACTCGTGGGACAGGCAGTTCTTC. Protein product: CASSYSWDRQFF.

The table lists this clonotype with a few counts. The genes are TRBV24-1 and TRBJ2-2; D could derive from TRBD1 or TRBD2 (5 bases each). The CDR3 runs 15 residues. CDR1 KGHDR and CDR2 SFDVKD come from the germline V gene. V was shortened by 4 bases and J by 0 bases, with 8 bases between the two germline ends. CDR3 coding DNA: TGTGCCACCAGTGACTCGGGGCCGAACACCGGGGAGCTGTTTTTT. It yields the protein CATSDSGPNTGELFF.

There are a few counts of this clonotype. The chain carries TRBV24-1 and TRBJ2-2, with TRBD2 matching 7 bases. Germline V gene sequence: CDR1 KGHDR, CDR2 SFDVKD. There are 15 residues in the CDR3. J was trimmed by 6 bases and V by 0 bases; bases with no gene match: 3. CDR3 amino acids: CATSDLGLVSGELFF. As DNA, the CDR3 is TGTGCCACCAGTGATTTGGGACTAGTTTCCGGGGAGCTGTTTTTT.

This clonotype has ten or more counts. The CDR3 nucleotides read TGTGCCAGCTCACCGATACAGGGGGGCAGCTACGAGCAGTACTTC. It translates to CASSPIQGGSYEQYF. The chain has TRBV18 and TRBJ2-7; 8 nucleotides align to TRBD1. The CDR3 contains 15 residues. The V segment lost 3 bases and the J segment 3 bases; nucleotides outside the gene matches: 7. The germline V gene encodes CDR1 KGHSH and CDR2 LQKENI.

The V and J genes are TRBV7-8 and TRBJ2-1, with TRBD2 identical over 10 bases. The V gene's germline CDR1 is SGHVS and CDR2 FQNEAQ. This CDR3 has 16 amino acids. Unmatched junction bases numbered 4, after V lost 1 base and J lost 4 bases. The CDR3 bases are TGTGCCAGCAGCTTAGGTAGCGGGGGGTCTTACAATGAGCAGTTCTTC. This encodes CASSLGSGGSYNEQFF.

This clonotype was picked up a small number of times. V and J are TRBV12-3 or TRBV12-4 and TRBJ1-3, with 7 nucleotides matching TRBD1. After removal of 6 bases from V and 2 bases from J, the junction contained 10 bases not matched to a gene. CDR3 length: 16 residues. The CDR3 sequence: CASSHPQGWTGNTIYF. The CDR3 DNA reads TGTGCCAGCAGCCACCCACAGGGGTGGACTGGAAACACCATATATTTT.

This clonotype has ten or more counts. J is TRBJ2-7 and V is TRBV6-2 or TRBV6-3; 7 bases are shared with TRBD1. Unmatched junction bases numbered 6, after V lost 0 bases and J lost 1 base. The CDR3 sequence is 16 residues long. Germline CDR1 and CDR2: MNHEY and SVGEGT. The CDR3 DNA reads TGTGCCAGCAGTTACTCGAACAGGGGCTTGTCCTACGAGCAGTACTTC. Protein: CASSYSNRGLSYEQYF.

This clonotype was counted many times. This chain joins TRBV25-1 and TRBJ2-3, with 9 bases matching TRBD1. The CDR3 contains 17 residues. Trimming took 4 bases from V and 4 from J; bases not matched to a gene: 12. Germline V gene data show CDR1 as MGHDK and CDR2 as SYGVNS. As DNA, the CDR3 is TGTGCCAGCAGTGGCGGCGGACAGGGGTGGTGGGCAGATACGCAGTATTTT. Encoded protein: CASSGGGQGWWADTQYF.

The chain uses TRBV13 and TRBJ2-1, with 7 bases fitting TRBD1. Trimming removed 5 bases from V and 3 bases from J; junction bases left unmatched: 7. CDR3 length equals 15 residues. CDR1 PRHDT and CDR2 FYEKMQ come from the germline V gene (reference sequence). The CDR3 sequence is CASSANRDSYNEQFF. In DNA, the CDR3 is TGTGCCAGCAGCGCAAACCGGGACAGCTACAATGAGCAGTTCTTC.

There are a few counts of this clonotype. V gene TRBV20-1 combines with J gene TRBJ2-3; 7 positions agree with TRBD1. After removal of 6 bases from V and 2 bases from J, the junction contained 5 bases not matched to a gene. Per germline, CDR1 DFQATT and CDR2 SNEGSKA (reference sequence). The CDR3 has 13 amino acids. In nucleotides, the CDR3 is TGCAGTGCCCGAGGGGGCCTCACAGATACGCAGTATTTT. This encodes CSARGGLTDTQYF.

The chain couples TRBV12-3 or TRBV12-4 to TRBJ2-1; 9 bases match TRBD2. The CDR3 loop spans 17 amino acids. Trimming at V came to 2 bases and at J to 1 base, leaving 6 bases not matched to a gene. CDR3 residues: CASSLSLAGLSYNEQFF. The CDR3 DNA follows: TGTGCCAGCAGTTTAAGCCTAGCGGGGTTATCCTACAATGAGCAGTTCTTC.

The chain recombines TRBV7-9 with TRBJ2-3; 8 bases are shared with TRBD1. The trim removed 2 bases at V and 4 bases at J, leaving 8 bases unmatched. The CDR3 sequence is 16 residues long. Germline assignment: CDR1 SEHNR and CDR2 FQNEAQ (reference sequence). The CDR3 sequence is CASSLSLRGRADTQYF. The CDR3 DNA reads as TGTGCCAGCAGCTTATCCCTCAGGGGGCGAGCAGATACGCAGTATTTT.